The 4 T cell receptor beta chains listed next were all sequenced from one sample in a study of T cell responses to AZD1222 COVID-19 vaccine. Clones were read by immunoSEQ multiplex PCR, and TCRdb kept only the in-frame ones, dropping some. The sample holds around 100,000 clones, around 91% seen once. Sequencing used peripheral blood, obtained on day 0 of AZD1222 vaccination. The receptors stem from an adult in good health.

The chain couples TRBV19 to TRBJ2-1; D perhaps matches TRBD1 (6 bases). Germline V gives CDR1 LNHDA, CDR2 SQIVND (reference sequence). CDR3 size: 17 residues. V was shortened by 3 bases and J by 10 bases, with 25 bases between the two germline ends. CDR3 protein: CASSIGSSRTPQGEQFF. CDR3 bases: TGTGCCAGTAGTATTGGCTCGAGTCGTACCCCCCAGGGGGAGCAGTTCTTC.

This clone was found a few times. The V gene is TRBV24-1, the J gene TRBJ1-6, with D maybe TRBD1 (6 bases). Germline V CDR1 and CDR2: KGHDR, SFDVKD. The CDR3 is 16 amino acids. V lost 2 bases to trimming and J lost 6 bases, with 13 bases between them. CDR3 nucleotide sequence: TGTGCCACCAGTGATTCGGGGGCGGGAGGTAATTCACCCCTCCACTTT. Amino acid sequence: CATSDSGAGGNSPLHF.

J is TRBJ2-3 and V is TRBV18; perhaps TRBD1 as D (7 bases). V shed 6 bases and J shed 2 bases, with 12 bases lying between them. This CDR3 region has 14 residues. Looked up from germline, CDR1 is KGHSH and CDR2 is LQKENI. CDR3 DNA: TGTGCCAGCTCCGGGGGACAGAACACAGATACGCAGTATTTT. It specifies CASSGGQNTDTQYF.

The CDR3 region is CASSPRGGGYGYTF. The CDR3 DNA is TGTGCCAGCAGTCCACGAGGGGGCGGCTATGGCTACACCTTC. The chain employs TRBV6-5 and TRBJ1-2; 7 bases match TRBD1. The CDR3 runs to 14 residues. J lost 4 bases, V lost 5 bases, and 7 bases had no gene match. Germline V lookup: CDR1 MNHEY, CDR2 SVGAGI.